Following are 31 T cell receptor beta chains from one sample sequenced in a study of cytotoxic CD8 clonotypes in ibrutinib-treated CLL (dated by TCRdb to the early 2020s). Library preparation employed the immunoSEQ multiplex PCR assay. The immuneACCESS repertoire file appears here via TCRdb, limited to in-frame rearrangements. These files lack a portion of the clones; in checked studies, under half of the deficit traces to unresolved V genes, and the cause of the others is not known. Counted in this sample were 250,000 to 350,000 clones; approximately 76% of them appeared once. Of the sample, about 6% falls within the top ten clones. Taken with the paper, the label for time point translates to: progressive disease on ibrutinib. The material sequenced was PBMCs, taken at disease progression, from a patient treated with ibrutinib. Source of these receptors: a human donor with chronic lymphocytic leukemia.

This chain connects TRBV27 to TRBJ2-7; TRBD1 matches 12 bases. The germline gives CDR1 MNHEY, CDR2 SMNVEV (reference sequence). J was trimmed by 7 bases and V by 5 bases; bases with no gene match: 9. The CDR3 is made up of 15 amino acids. CDR3 protein: CASSEEGQGAGEQYF. The CDR3 region has the DNA TGTGCCAGCAGTGAAGAGGGACAGGGGGCTGGGGAGCAGTACTTC.

V and J are TRBV6-4 and TRBJ2-6; perhaps TRBD1 as D (5 bases). This CDR3 comprises 15 residues. V lost 5 bases to trimming and J lost 3 bases, with 11 bases between them. CDR1 is MRHNA and CDR2 is SNTAGT in the germline V gene. Here the CDR3 DNA reads TGTGCCAGCAGTAGCCAGGGAAGTGGGGCCAACGTCCTGACTTTC. It specifies CASSSQGSGANVLTF.

This chain joins TRBV6-6 and TRBJ2-2, with D maybe TRBD1 (6 bases). CDR1 MNHNY and CDR2 SVGAGI come from the germline V gene (reference sequence). V was pared by 0 bases and J by 5 bases, with 13 bases between. The CDR3 covers 16 residues. The DNA for the CDR3 is TGTGCCAGCAGTTACTCCTACAGGGTAACTACCGGGGAGCTGTTTTTT. Its protein is CASSYSYRVTTGELFF.

The V call is TRBV19, the J call TRBJ1-4; D is uncertain. The CDR3 extends over 16 amino acids. Germline CDR1 and CDR2: LNHDA and SQIVND (reference sequence). Trimming pared 1 base from V and 11 bases from J, leaving 20 bases between. CDR3 bases: TGTGCCAGTAGTATAGTGGCGCAGGCGGTCATGAAGAAACTGTTTTTT. Translated, it gives CASSIVAQAVMKKLFF.

This sequence joins TRBV29-1 and TRBJ2-4; D remains ambiguous. Germline CDR1 reads SQVTM; CDR2 reads ANQGSEA. The V end lost 0 bases, the J end lost 8 bases, and 5 bases lay between the germline ends. The CDR3 covers 11 residues. The CDR3 region has the DNA TGCAGCGTTGAAGATAGATACATTCAGTACTTC. Translation gives CSVEDRYIQYF.

V is TRBV6-6 and J is TRBJ2-3; perhaps TRBD1 as D (5 bases). Germline V gives CDR1 MNHNY, CDR2 SVGAGI (reference sequence). This CDR3 is built from 11 residues. The V and J ends lost 4 bases and 8 bases respectively, with 7 bases between them. CDR3 in DNA: TGTGCCAGCAGTTCAGGGCTTACGCAGTATTTT. Protein: CASSSGLTQYF.

V usage is TRBV27 and J usage is TRBJ2-1; 13 bases agree with TRBD2. The V and J ends lost 4 bases and 2 bases, in that order; junction bases with no gene match: 8. The CDR3 covers 18 residues. Looked up from germline, CDR1 is MNHEY and CDR2 is SMNVEV (reference sequence). This chain's CDR3 is CASSSTTSGRQAYNEQFF. The CDR3 DNA reads TGTGCCAGCAGTTCGACGACTAGCGGGAGGCAAGCCTACAATGAGCAGTTCTTC.

The chain employs TRBV5-1 and TRBJ1-2, with 8 bases lining up with TRBD1. This CDR3 has 16 amino acids. CDR1 is SGHRS and CDR2 is YFSETQ in the germline V gene. Trimming at V came to 2 bases and at J to 3 bases, leaving 9 bases not matched to a gene. This chain's CDR3 is CASSFSGQGAYYGYTF. CDR3 nucleotide sequence: TGCGCCAGCAGCTTTAGCGGGCAGGGGGCGTACTATGGCTACACCTTC.

The gene calls are TRBV11-2 and TRBJ2-1; no clear D gene. V was shortened by 2 bases and J by 6 bases, with 8 bases between the two germline ends. The CDR3 contains 13 residues. Germline CDR1 and CDR2: SGHAT and FQNNGV. Here the CDR3 reads CASSLPLGNEQFF. CDR3 coding DNA: TGTGCCAGCAGCTTACCCTTGGGCAATGAGCAGTTCTTC. Complete variable domain (other parts from reference TRBV11-2 and TRBJ2-1): EAGVAQSPRYKIIEKRQSVAFWCNPISGHATLYWYQQILGQGPKLLIQFQNNGVVDDSQLPKDRFSAERLKGVDSTLKIQPAKLEDSAVYLCASSLPLGNEQFFGPGTRLTVL.

The gene calls are TRBV7-9 and TRBJ1-4; 10 nucleotides line up with TRBD1. The CDR3 is 16 residues long. CDR1 and CDR2 from the germline V gene are SEHNR and FQNEAQ (reference sequence). Trimming cost V 3 bases and J 12 bases; bases outside gene matches: 13. The CDR3 loop reads CASSFRTGTGAPELFF. The CDR3 nucleotides are TGTGCCAGCAGCTTCCGAACCGGGACAGGGGCTCCGGAACTGTTTTTT.

The genes are TRBV11-3 and TRBJ2-3; tentative D call: TRBD2 (6 bases). This CDR3 contains 14 residues. V lost 5 bases to trimming and J lost 0 bases, with 9 bases between them. CDR1 is SGHNT, CDR2 YENEEA, per germline. The CDR3 loop reads CASSQGTSTDTQYF. The CDR3 DNA is TGTGCCAGCAGCCAAGGGACTAGCACAGATACGCAGTATTTT.

This clone was found a few times. This chain joins TRBV28 and TRBJ1-5; 7 bases agree with TRBD1. The V gene's germline CDR1 is MDHEN and CDR2 SYDVKM. The CDR3 extends over 12 amino acids. The J segment lost 10 bases and the V segment lost 6 bases, leaving 6 bases of the junction unmatched. CDR3 bases: TGTGCCAGCAGGGAGGGACAGTTCCCCCAGCATTTT. Translated, it gives CASREGQFPQHF.

The chain employs TRBV5-6 and TRBJ2-5; perhaps D is TRBD1 or TRBD2 (5 bases each). Germline V gene data show CDR1 as SGHDT and CDR2 as YYEEEE. V was pared by 2 bases and J by 7 bases, with 15 bases between. The CDR3 loop spans 14 amino acids. The CDR3 is CASSLGTALWTQYF. The CDR3 DNA sequence: TGTGCCAGCAGCTTAGGGACGGCCTTGTGGACCCAGTACTTC. The variable domain in full, completed from reference TRBV5-6 and TRBJ2-5, reads DAGVTQSPTHLIKTRGQQVTLRCSPKSGHDTVSWYQQALGQGPQFIFQYYEEEERQRGNFPDRFSGHQFPNYSSELNVNALLLGDSALYLCASSLGTALWTQYFGPGTRLLVL.

This sequence joins TRBV6-6 and TRBJ2-7; 10 bases align to TRBD1. V lost 5 bases, J lost 3 bases, and 1 base stayed unmatched. The CDR3 is 13 residues long. Germline CDR1 MNHNY, CDR2 SVGAGI (reference sequence). The CDR3 nucleotides read TGTGCCAGCAGTCGGGACAGGGGCTACGAGCAGTACTTC. Protein: CASSRDRGYEQYF.

The gene calls are TRBV19 and TRBJ2-1, with D maybe TRBD2 (6 bases). V lost 5 bases and J lost 2, with 25 bases in between. The CDR3 is 19 amino acids. Germline CDR1 reads LNHDA; CDR2 reads SQIVND (reference sequence). The CDR3 DNA reads as TGTGCCAGTAGTTTCACGCGGATTAAAGGCGGGGTTACCTACAATGAGCAGTTCTTC. This sequence encodes CASSFTRIKGGVTYNEQFF.

J is TRBJ2-2 and V is TRBV11-3, with TRBD2 matching 7 bases. V was clipped by 1 base and J by 1 base; unmatched bases: 3. CDR1 is SGHNT, CDR2 YENEEA, per germline. The CDR3 sequence is 16 residues long. For the CDR3, the DNA is TGTGCCAGCAGCTTAGGAGGCGGGGGGAACACCGGGGAGCTGTTTTTT. Translating gives CASSLGGGGNTGELFF.

The chain has TRBV19 and TRBJ1-2; TRBD1 matches at 10 bases. CDR1 and CDR2 from the germline V gene are LNHDA and SQIVND (reference sequence). With 5 bases clipped from V and 3 bases from J, the junction kept 9 bases outside the gene matches. The CDR3 sequence is 16 residues long. The chain's CDR3 is CASSRGQGRQYYGYTF. CDR3 nucleotide sequence: TGTGCCAGTAGTCGGGGACAGGGGCGACAATACTATGGCTACACCTTC.

This clone was seen a handful of times. V gene TRBV5-1 combines with J gene TRBJ2-1; perhaps TRBD2 as D (7 bases). Germline loops: CDR1 SGHRS, CDR2 YFSETQ. This CDR3 spans 18 amino acids. Trimming cost V 4 bases and J 0 bases, with 20 bases left between them. For the CDR3, the DNA is TGCGCCAGCAGCAGACTAAGCAACGGGGGGCTCTCCTACAATGAGCAGTTCTTC. Translated, it gives CASSRLSNGGLSYNEQFF. The full variable domain, rest sourced from reference TRBV5-1 and TRBJ2-1, is KAGVTQTPRYLIKTRGQQVTLSCSPISGHRSVSWYQQTPGQGLQFLFEYFSETQRNKGNFPGRFSGRQFSNSRSEMNVSTLELGDSALYLCASSRLSNGGLSYNEQFFGPGTRLTVL.

The chain carries TRBV29-1 and TRBJ2-5; no reliable D call. V was cut by 4 bases and J by 5 bases, with 14 bases left in between. This CDR3 contains 13 residues. Germline-derived CDR1 and CDR2 are SQVTM and ANQGSEA. CDR3 protein: CSVAPRFRETQYF. The CDR3, as DNA: TGCAGCGTTGCCCCCCGGTTCAGGGAGACCCAGTACTTC.

V is TRBV6-5 and J is TRBJ2-7; possibly TRBD2 for D (5 bases). V was shortened by 2 bases and J by 7 bases, with 15 bases between the two germline ends. Germline CDR1 is MNHEY and CDR2 is SVGAGI. CDR3 size: 14 residues. This CDR3 is CASSYNPTPGEQYF. CDR3 sequence (DNA): TGTGCCAGCAGTTACAACCCCACCCCGGGGGAGCAGTACTTC.

The rearrangement joins TRBV20-1 to TRBJ1-2; D not resolved. Germline assignment: CDR1 DFQATT and CDR2 SNEGSKA (reference sequence). The CDR3 spans 10 residues. Trimming shortened V by 5 bases and J by 8 bases, and 9 bases separated the two germline ends. CDR3 nucleotide sequence: TGCAGTGCTGGCCTTGGAGGCTACACCTTC. As protein: CSAGLGGYTF.

The V gene is TRBV7-2, the J gene TRBJ2-7, with a tentative D call TRBD2 (6 bases). Germline assignment: CDR1 SGHTA and CDR2 FQGNSA. Trimming removed 3 bases from V and 3 bases from J, with 9 bases in between. The CDR3 has 13 residues. This CDR3 reads CASSFGGVYEQYF. CDR3 coding DNA: TGTGCCAGCAGCTTCGGAGGGGTCTACGAGCAGTACTTC.

This clone was seen only a few times. The chain is built from TRBV2 and TRBJ2-6; no clear D gene. V was pared by 3 bases and J by 4 bases, with 16 bases between. The CDR3 loop spans 17 amino acids. Germline V gene data show CDR1 as SNHLY and CDR2 as FYNNEI. CDR3: CASSETVPGLGANVLTF. The DNA of the CDR3 is TGTGCCAGCAGTGAGACGGTACCCGGGCTCGGGGCCAACGTCCTGACTTTC.

The V call is TRBV21-1, the J call TRBJ1-2; the D segment call TRBD1 is taken from the table without a DNA check. TRBV21-1 is deemed a pseudogene. CDR3 length equals 14 residues. The CDR3 DNA follows: TGTGCCAGCAGCAAAGGAACAGGGAACTATGGCTACACCTTC. It translates to CASSKGTGNYGYTF.

V usage is TRBV11-1 and J usage is TRBJ2-3; possibly TRBD1 or TRBD2 for D (6 bases each). Trimming shortened V by 2 bases and J by 4 bases, and 22 bases separated the two germline ends. This CDR3 contains 18 residues. CDR1 and CDR2 (germline): SGHAT, FQDESV (reference sequence). The CDR3 is CASSLLRGAFSEADTQYF. The DNA for the CDR3 is TGTGCCAGCAGCTTATTGAGGGGGGCGTTTTCGGAGGCAGATACGCAGTATTTT.

The chain employs TRBV7-9 and TRBJ1-2; 9 nucleotides align to TRBD1. Germline assignment: CDR1 SEHNR and CDR2 FQNEAQ (reference sequence). The V and J ends lost 4 bases and 4 bases, in that order; junction bases with no gene match: 10. The CDR3 has 16 residues. The CDR3 protein is CASSSATGGAFYGYTF. The DNA of the CDR3 is TGTGCCAGCAGCTCGGCTACAGGGGGCGCGTTCTATGGCTACACCTTC.

This clone was recorded a few times. The chain links TRBV5-1 to TRBJ2-1, with D unclear. CDR1 SGHRS and CDR2 YFSETQ come from the germline V gene. The CDR3 has 13 amino acids. The V gene lost 2 bases and the J gene lost 2 bases, with 5 bases spanning the gap. The CDR3, as DNA: TGCGCCAGCAGCTTCTCTGCCTACAATGAGCAGTTCTTC. As protein: CASSFSAYNEQFF.

V and J are TRBV5-1 and TRBJ2-3, with D possibly matching TRBD1 (5 bases). CDR1 SGHRS and CDR2 YFSETQ come from the germline V gene. The CDR3 is made up of 11 amino acids. V shed 1 base and J shed 14 bases, with 11 bases lying between them. The CDR3 DNA reads as TGCGCCAGCAGCTTGACAGGCGAAGTGTATTTT. Translation: CASSLTGEVYF.

The chain uses TRBV6-5 and TRBJ1-4, with D perhaps matching TRBD1 (5 bases). Trimming cost V 4 bases and J 4 bases, with 10 bases left between them. Germline V gene lookup returns CDR1 MNHEY and CDR2 SVGAGI. The CDR3 has 14 residues. CDR3: CASSSRGFNEKLFF. The CDR3 nucleotides are TGTGCCAGCAGTTCCCGGGGGTTTAATGAAAAACTGTTTTTT.

The CDR3 region is CASSPHLGGQYF. Written as DNA, the CDR3 is TGTGCCAGCAGTCCCCATCTGGGGGGGCAGTACTTC. The gene calls are TRBV28 and TRBJ2-7; weak D call: TRBD2 (6 bases). This CDR3 has 12 amino acids. Deletions cut 5 bases from V and 9 bases from J, with 14 bases between. Germline CDR1 MDHEN, CDR2 SYDVKM.

V usage is TRBV15 and J usage is TRBJ1-2; 8 bases align to TRBD1. CDR3 length: 16 amino acids. Germline V gene lookup returns CDR1 LNHNV and CDR2 YYDKDF (reference sequence). Trimming removed 5 bases from V and 4 bases from J; junction bases left unmatched: 12. The CDR3 loop is CATSAVRAGGFYGYTF. The CDR3 DNA reads as TGTGCCACCAGCGCCGTAAGGGCAGGGGGCTTCTATGGCTACACCTTC.